This T cell receptor beta chain was recorded in a study of T cells in Graves' hyperthyroidism and ophthalmopathy. Germline-derived CDR1 and CDR2 are MDHEN and SYDVKM. CDR3 length: 14 residues. V was trimmed by 3 bases and J by 7 bases, leaving 13 bases between them. Many counts were recorded for this clonotype. Amplified TCR beta CDR3 regions came from RNA transcripts. The TCR CDR3 was amplified in a first-round RT-PCR using the HTBI primer set. TCRdb analysed the multiplex PCR reads with MiXCR anew, one entry per CDR3 protein. The repertoire has 250,000 or so distinct CDR3 sequences, about 16% of them found once; the top ten carry 30% to 35%.

Sequencing used blood. The J gene is TRBJ1-5, the V gene TRBV28; D may be TRBD1 (6 bases). The sequence was obtained from a woman between 45 and 65 years old with Graves' hyperthyroidism that later progressed to Graves' ophthalmopathy. The DNA of the CDR3 is TGTGCCAGCAGTTTGAGGACAGCAAGGCAGCCCCAGCATTTT. Protein: CASSLRTARQPQHF.